This T cell receptor beta chain was retrieved from a study of T cells in women clearing cervical HPV infection (dated by TCRdb to the late 2010s). Context from the whole study: The cases were under 30 women with histologically confirmed HPV16-related CIN3 or worse, and 2 of these cases were invasive cancers. In the parent cohort, fewer than 13,000 women aged 18 or older were enrolled in Guanacaste, Costa Rica, during about 1993 to 1994 and were followed for over six years. Controls were 25 or so women whose single incident HPV16 infection cleared within 12 months without precancer or cancer developing. Nested within Costa Rica's Guanacaste HPV Natural History Study, an exploratory proof-of-principle case-control study compared TCR repertoires across cervical HPV16 outcomes. Blood from cases was collected at the visit where the lesion was first found, while blood from controls was collected once the infection could no longer be detected. Among cases, blood sampling occurred a median of roughly 150 days after lesion detection, with an interquartile range of roughly 90 to 200 days. Since HLA typing was available for only a few women, HLA type could not be ruled out as a confounder. Cases and controls were matched on year of sample collection and on age within five years. Median age was roughly 33 years in cases versus over 37 in controls, and baseline characteristics did not differ significantly. As quality controls, five blinded duplicates were added to each group, bringing the total to approximately 60 samples made up of some 50 participants and 10 or so replicates. The paper's findings and limits, for the study overall: Random forest classifiers combining richness and V gene abundances distinguished cases from controls with an estimated AUC of roughly 0.81. TRBV6-7 relative abundance was lower in cases than in controls (around 0.11% versus 0.16%; Bonferroni P = 0.0008). CIN3+ cases had significantly higher TCR repertoire richness than controls across sequencing depths, but evenness did not differ between the groups. T-cell numbers per sample were unknown, so richness differences could reflect varying T-cell content rather than repertoire biology. Whether associations preceded infection or resulted from infection could not be shown with the cross-sectional design, and effector/memory subsets and HPV-specific T cells were not isolated.

Every participant had a single incident cervical HPV16 infection, and women with prevalent HPV16 infections were excluded. Cervical HPV DNA was detected by MY09/MY11 PCR, and genotyping was performed by dot-blot hybridization. Fifteen mL of heparinized blood were centrifuged, and the buffy coat was split into aliquots, frozen at -30 degrees C, and then kept at -80 degrees C. QIAGEN kits were used to extract genomic DNA from buffy coat specimens. The immunoSEQ assay used multiplex PCR to amplify TCR beta CDR3 regions from an average of approximately 1,100 ng of genomic DNA per sample. The assay corrected primer bias using a complete synthetic TCR repertoire to establish an amplification baseline. The amplicons were sequenced using the Illumina platform. From the authors' description of their analysis: Sequences were error-corrected by clustering with frequency ratios and a modified nearest-neighbor algorithm and were then analyzed in the immunoSEQ Analyzer with IMGT gene definitions. At each rarefaction depth, TCR richness and evenness were averaged over 20 rarefaction repeats, and samples with fewer sequences than the depth were excluded. Wilcoxon rank sum tests with FDR correction were used to compare V, D and J gene relative abundances between the groups. An intraclass correlation of about 96% for TCR richness and an average of about 73% across 65 to 70 gene segments were obtained from the blinded duplicates. TCRdb obtained this table from immuneACCESS and retained in-frame rearrangements with V and J assigned. These tables miss some clones; where compared with another copy, unresolved V genes account for less than half of the shortfall, and the remainder is unexplained. Clone size and the V and J calls come from that table; the DNA yielded D and trimming. In this sample's table one finds fewer than 15,000 clones. The biggest ten clones account for approximately 20% of the sample.

On this clone: Its antigen is still unknown. Sequencing ends 3 residues short of the CDR3 end; the germline J gene provides the rest.

CDR3 length: 15 amino acids, cysteine to phenylalanine. The DNA covers only part of the CDR3, 36 bases in frame from base 1. The junction shows trimming of 6 bases on V and 1 base on J, and the gene matches do not reach 8 bases of it. From a lookup of the germline V gene (reference sequence), CDR1 and CDR2 are LNHDA and SQIVND. The receptor's source is a woman between 18 and 70 years old with a cervical HPV16 infection that either progressed to CIN3+ or cleared (not recorded which). Sequences were obtained from blood buffy coat. This sequence uses TRBV19 and TRBJ1-1, with 7 bases matching TRBD1. CDR3 bases read: TGTGCCAGTAGACAGGGGCCGGTCGGGAACACTGAA. The encoded protein is CASRQGPVGNTE. The entire CDR3 protein is CASRQGPVGNTEAFF.